The 18 T cell receptor beta chains below come from one sample, sequenced in a study of Ad26.COV2.S vaccination and SARS-CoV-2 variants. Treatment of the sample: around 19 received Ad26.COV2.S at low or high dose, single or two shots; 5 received placebo; per-sample allocation not given. Vaccine and placebo recipients were sampled on day 63 after the first injection. The repertoire was sequenced with immunoSEQ multiplex PCR; TCRdb's copy has only in-frame clones and lacks some. The table records over 300,000 clones, roughly 85% of them present only once. Source: peripheral blood, taken in a trial of Ad26.COV2.S vaccine versus placebo. The receptors originated from a person between 18 and 65 years old who received the Ad26.COV2.S COVID-19 vaccine or a placebo.

This rearrangement joins TRBV6-5 to TRBJ1-5; no firm D call. Germline-derived CDR1 and CDR2 are MNHEY and SVGAGI. The CDR3 runs 13 residues. V was cut by 7 bases and J by 5 bases, with 12 bases left in between. The CDR3 region has the DNA TGTGCCAGCAAGTCCGACGGATATCAGCCCCAGCATTTT. As protein: CASKSDGYQPQHF.

This clone was recorded a few times. In DNA form, the CDR3 reads TGCGCCAGCAGCTTGGGACTGTCGGGCCACGAGCAGTACTTC. It yields the protein CASSLGLSGHEQYF. V is TRBV5-1 and J is TRBJ2-7, with D hard to call. Between the trimmed V and J ends, which lost 0 bases and 5 bases, there was a span of 12 bases. From germline, CDR1 is SGHRS and CDR2 YFSETQ. This CDR3 is 14 amino acids long.

The V gene is TRBV24-1, the J gene TRBJ1-3, with D hard to call. The CDR3 sequence is 16 residues long. Trimming took off 4 bases at V and 3 bases at J, with 15 bases between the two ends. The germline V gene encodes CDR1 KGHDR and CDR2 SFDVKD. CDR3 nucleotide sequence: TGTGCCACCAGTGACTCAGAGGGTGGAGGTGGAAACACCATATATTTT. Encoded protein: CATSDSEGGGGNTIYF.

This clone showed up just a few times. The CDR3 sequence: CASSQDGAPQGEQYF. CDR3 coding DNA: TGCGCCAGCAGCCAAGATGGTGCTCCCCAGGGCGAGCAGTACTTC. The genes are TRBV4-3 and TRBJ2-7; D possibly corresponds to TRBD1 (5 bases). Trimming left V 0 bases short and J 6 bases short, with 15 bases between. The CDR3 consists of 15 residues. CDR1 and CDR2 from the germline V gene are LGHNA and YSLEER.

The CDR3 reads CASSFRFAGELFF. DNA for the CDR3: TGTGCCAGCAGCTTTAGATTTGCCGGGGAGCTGTTTTTT. V and J are TRBV7-2 and TRBJ2-2; no clear D gene. The CDR3 consists of 13 residues. V was trimmed by 3 bases and J by 6 bases, leaving 8 bases between them. Germline CDR1 and CDR2: SGHTA and FQGNSA.

In DNA form, the CDR3 reads TGTGCCAGCAGCCGGGGACTAGCGGGAGCACTAACCGCGGATACGCAGTATTTT. This codes for CASSRGLAGALTADTQYF. The rearrangement uses TRBV5-4 and TRBJ2-3; 14 positions match TRBD2. With V trimmed by 4 bases and J by 6 bases, 13 bases remained unmatched. The CDR3 totals 18 residues. Germline CDR1 and CDR2: SGHNT and YYREEE (reference sequence).

This clone was detected many times. The DNA for the CDR3 is TGTGCCAGCAGCTTAGGGGAACCCGCCTACAATGAGCAGTTCTTC. The encoded protein is CASSLGEPAYNEQFF. The chain employs TRBV7-2 and TRBJ2-1; D unclear. Trimming removed 1 base at V and 2 bases at J, with 9 bases between. Germline-derived CDR1 and CDR2 are SGHTA and FQGNSA. The CDR3 is made up of 15 amino acids.

About this clone itself: The same CDR3 is also encoded by other DNA sequences in this sample. The chain is built from TRBV5-6 and TRBJ2-7; weak D call: TRBD2 (6 bases). V was trimmed by 0 bases and J by 0 bases, leaving 7 bases between them. The CDR3 covers 14 residues. Per germline, CDR1 SGHDT and CDR2 YYEEEE. The CDR3 is CASSLGGNSYEQYF. The CDR3 region has the DNA TGTGCCAGCAGCTTGGGCGGGAACTCCTACGAGCAGTACTTC.

The rearrangement links TRBV19 to TRBJ1-4, with a possible D match to TRBD1 (6 bases). CDR1 LNHDA and CDR2 SQIVND come from the germline V gene (reference sequence). The CDR3 is 14 residues long. V was cut by 5 bases and J by 5 bases, with 12 bases left in between. The DNA of the CDR3 is TGTGCCAGTAGTTCGGCGGACAGAAATGAAAAACTGTTTTTT. This gives the protein CASSSADRNEKLFF. The entire variable domain, with the rest obtained from reference TRBV19 and TRBJ1-4, is as follows: DGGITQSPKYLFRKEGQNVTLSCEQNLNHDAMYWYRQDPGQGLRLIYYSQIVNDFQKGDIAEGYSVSREKKESFPLTVTSAQKNPTAFYLCASSSADRNEKLFFGSGTQLSVL.

The chain couples TRBV11-2 to TRBJ2-2, with TRBD1 matching 7 bases. With 4 bases clipped from V and 9 bases from J, the junction kept 5 bases outside the gene matches. CDR1 is SGHAT and CDR2 is FQNNGV in the germline V gene. This CDR3 has 13 amino acids. The CDR3 nucleotides are TGTGCCAGCAGCTATACAGGGGACAGGGAGCTGTTTTTT. The encoded protein is CASSYTGDRELFF.

The chain couples TRBV9 to TRBJ2-7; 11 nucleotides match TRBD2. CDR3 length: 15 amino acids. J gave up 4 bases and V 0 bases, and 3 bases lay outside the gene matches. The germline CDR1 and CDR2 sequences are SGDLS and YYNGEE. DNA of the CDR3: TGTGCCAGCAGCGTAGAAACTAGCGGGGGTTACGAGCAGTACTTC. This sequence encodes CASSVETSGGYEQYF.

V usage is TRBV4-3 and J usage is TRBJ2-7; D gene unclear. Germline V gene sequence: CDR1 LGHNA, CDR2 YSLEER. The CDR3 is 15 residues long. V lost 0 bases and J lost 3, with 12 bases in between. CDR3 bases: TGCGCCAGCAGCCAAGATCTGGCACTACACTACGAGCAGTACTTC. Translation: CASSQDLALHYEQYF.

This clone was counted once. DNA of the CDR3: TGTGCCAGCAGCTTAGCGCTGGCCTTAGGACAGCTAAAAGAGACCCAGTACTTC. Protein product: CASSLALALGQLKETQYF. The chain uses TRBV7-8 and TRBJ2-5, with D possibly matching TRBD1 (6 bases). V dropped 0 bases and J dropped 3 bases, with 20 bases sitting between them. The CDR3 extends over 18 amino acids. The germline CDR1 and CDR2 sequences are SGHVS and FQNEAQ.

The gene calls are TRBV4-2 and TRBJ1-2, with 9 bases that match TRBD1. CDR3 size: 13 residues. Germline V gene lookup returns CDR1 LGHNA and CDR2 YNFKEQ. With 4 bases clipped from V and 8 bases from J, the junction kept 5 bases outside the gene matches. The CDR3 DNA follows: TGTGCCAGCAGCCCTCAGACAGGGGGAGGCTACACCTTC. Translation: CASSPQTGGGYTF.

This clone appeared a single time. The chain combines TRBV11-2 with TRBJ2-7, with D unresolved. CDR1 SGHAT and CDR2 FQNNGV come from the germline V gene. With 7 bases removed from V and 2 bases from J, the gap between germline ends came to 15 bases. This CDR3 contains 14 residues. The CDR3 loop is CASISKDGTYEQYF. CDR3 nucleotides: TGTGCCAGCATCTCAAAAGACGGTACCTACGAGCAGTACTTC.

The chain recombines TRBV5-1 with TRBJ1-6, with 8 bases lining up with TRBD1. Losses at the gene ends were 2 bases for V and 6 bases for J; bases not matched to a gene: 4. The V gene's germline CDR1 is SGHRS and CDR2 YFSETQ. The CDR3 runs 15 residues. The CDR3: CASSFQGASNSPLHF. DNA of the CDR3: TGCGCCAGCAGCTTTCAGGGGGCAAGTAATTCACCCCTCCACTTT.

The chain carries TRBV3-1 (or the pseudogene TRBV3-2) and TRBJ1-1, with a weak D call TRBD1 (5 bases). In germline, CDR1 is LGHDT, CDR2 YNNKEL (reference sequence). This CDR3 contains 15 residues. V lost 3 bases and J 3 bases, leaving 14 bases between the germline ends. This CDR3 is CASSHVSRGHTEAFF. CDR3 DNA: TGTGCCAGCAGCCACGTCTCGCGGGGCCACACTGAAGCTTTCTTT.

The chain links TRBV18 to TRBJ2-7; TRBD1 might be the D (5 bases). This CDR3 region has 17 residues. V shed 2 bases and J shed 6 bases, with 23 bases lying between them. Germline CDR1 and CDR2: KGHSH and LQKENI. The CDR3 spells CASSPKGAYRSEAEQYF. CDR3 coding DNA: TGTGCCAGCTCACCAAAAGGGGCCTACCGATCCGAGGCCGAGCAGTACTTC.